Below are 28 T cell receptor beta chains sequenced from a single sample in a study of cytomegalovirus exposure and HLA in healthy donors. The PCR employed 60 Vbeta primers together with 13 Jbeta primers. Profiling relied on immunoSEQ multiplex PCR, and the TCRdb table lists in-frame clones only, not all of them. Among 150,000 or so clones listed, approximately 84% were seen once. What was sequenced was PBMCs. The source of these receptors is a man aged 25 to 40 in good health and CMV-seropositive.

The chain employs TRBV10-2 and TRBJ2-7, with 9 bases matching TRBD1. Trimming removed 7 bases from V and 2 bases from J; junction bases left unmatched: 6. Per the germline V gene, CDR1 is WSHSY and CDR2 is SAAADI. The CDR3 spans 14 residues. The CDR3: CASKKGTGPYEQYF. The CDR3, as DNA: TGCGCCAGCAAGAAAGGGACAGGGCCCTACGAGCAGTACTTC.

The chain employs TRBV5-5 and TRBJ1-5, with D possibly matching TRBD1 (5 bases). The V end was cut by 3 bases, the J end by 1 base, with 11 bases between. Germline V gene lookup returns CDR1 SGHKS and CDR2 YYEKEE (reference sequence). The CDR3 spans 15 residues. The CDR3 sequence is CASSSGGNSNQPQHF. The CDR3, as DNA: TGTGCCAGCAGCTCGGGGGGGAACAGCAATCAGCCCCAGCATTTT.

The chain has TRBV7-6 and TRBJ2-5; a possible D gene is TRBD2 (6 bases). The germline gives CDR1 SGHVS, CDR2 FNYEAQ. The CDR3 is made up of 14 amino acids. Between the trimmed V and J ends, which lost 1 base and 2 bases, there was a span of 8 bases. The CDR3 nucleotides are TGTGCCAGCAGCTTAGTTGGGGGGCAAGAGACCCAGTACTTC. Amino acids: CASSLVGGQETQYF.

The CDR3, as DNA: TGTGCCTGGACCCCCCCAGGCAGGGCGAACACTGAAGCTTTCTTT. Translated: CAWTPPGRANTEAFF. The chain joins TRBV30 to TRBJ1-1, with D possibly being TRBD1 (5 bases). The CDR3 totals 15 residues. Germline V CDR1 and CDR2: GTSNPN, SVGIG (reference sequence). The ends were cut back, 4 bases at V and 1 base at J, with 16 bases in the middle.

The chain is built from TRBV11-3 and TRBJ2-1; D is unresolved. Germline-derived CDR1 and CDR2 are SGHNT and YENEEA. Trimming stripped 1 base from V and 6 bases from J, with 10 bases between. The CDR3 covers 14 residues. This chain's CDR3 is CASSLGGTINEQFF. In nucleotides, the CDR3 is TGTGCCAGCAGCTTAGGAGGTACAATCAATGAGCAGTTCTTC.

The chain links TRBV6-1 to TRBJ1-4; D is ambiguous. Per germline, CDR1 MNHNS and CDR2 SASEGT. CDR3 length equals 17 residues. Trimming shortened V by 0 bases and J by 0 bases, and 11 bases separated the two germline ends. Written as DNA, the CDR3 is TGTGCCAGCAGTGAAGCGGGAGGGATCCCAACTAATGAAAAACTGTTTTTT. Translating it yields CASSEAGGIPTNEKLFF.

The V call is TRBV21-1, the J call TRBJ1-3; the listed D gene, TRBD1, was not tested against the DNA. TRBV21-1 is flagged as a pseudogene. CDR3 length equals 18 residues. The chain's CDR3 is CASIASQIEGQGRNTIYF. The DNA for the CDR3 is TGTGCCAGCATCGCATCCCAAATAGAGGGACAGGGCCGAAACACCATATATTTT.

The J gene is TRBJ2-2, the V gene TRBV18; the D gene is possibly TRBD1 (6 bases). CDR1 and CDR2 (germline): KGHSH, LQKENI. CDR3 length equals 16 residues. V was clipped by 2 bases and J by 4 bases, with 14 bases between them. Here the CDR3 reads CASSPSTGQRTGELFF. CDR3 DNA sequence: TGTGCCAGCTCACCATCTACAGGGCAACGCACCGGGGAGCTGTTTTTT.

This sequence joins TRBV28 and TRBJ2-3; D gene uncertain. The CDR3 sequence is 15 residues long. The ends were cut back, 5 bases at V and 2 bases at J, with 14 bases in the middle. Germline-derived CDR1 and CDR2 are MDHEN and SYDVKM. CDR3 in DNA: TGTGCCAGCAGTCCTGAGGTGGATTACACAGATACGCAGTATTTT. Amino acids: CASSPEVDYTDTQYF.

The chain uses TRBV2 and TRBJ1-4, with 8 bases aligning to TRBD1. Germline-derived CDR1 and CDR2 are SNHLY and FYNNEI. The CDR3 consists of 14 residues. J was trimmed by 5 bases and V by 1 base; bases with no gene match: 0. CDR3 amino acids: CASSEGQGNEKLFF. Here the CDR3 DNA reads TGTGCCAGCAGTGAAGGACAGGGGAATGAAAAACTGTTTTTT.

This clone was recorded a few times. The same CDR3 is also encoded by other DNA sequences in this sample. The J gene is TRBJ2-7, the V gene TRBV7-9, with D uncertain. V lost 3 bases, J lost 3 bases, and 6 bases lay in between. CDR3 length equals 12 residues. Germline V lookup: CDR1 SEHNR, CDR2 FQNEAQ (reference sequence). The CDR3 DNA is TGTGCCAGCAGCTTTTCCAGCTACGAGCAGTACTTC. Translation: CASSFSSYEQYF.

This chain uses TRBV6-6 with TRBJ2-1; D perhaps matches TRBD1 (7 bases). CDR1 is MNHNY and CDR2 is SVGAGI in the germline V gene (reference sequence). The CDR3 spans 14 residues. Trimming pared 5 bases from V and 10 bases from J, leaving 18 bases between. Written as DNA, the CDR3 is TGTGCCAGCAGTCCAGGGGGGAGTTGGGAGGAGCAGTTCTTC. This sequence encodes CASSPGGSWEEQFF.

The chain recombines TRBV27 with TRBJ1-1; D is unresolved. The germline gives CDR1 MNHEY, CDR2 SMNVEV (reference sequence). The ends were cut back, 6 bases at V and 0 bases at J, with 17 bases in the middle. The CDR3 is made up of 16 amino acids. CDR3 bases: TGTGCCAGCAGACCCGAACGAGCCCCGTTGAACACTGAAGCTTTCTTT. Protein: CASRPERAPLNTEAFF.

V is TRBV28 and J is TRBJ2-3; 9 positions match TRBD1. The germline gives CDR1 MDHEN, CDR2 SYDVKM. V dropped 3 bases and J dropped 1; count of bases not matched to a gene: 2. The CDR3 runs to 15 residues. CDR3 protein: CASSFGTGRTDTQYF. DNA of the CDR3: TGTGCCAGCAGTTTTGGGACAGGGCGCACAGATACGCAGTATTTT. The full variable domain, its missing parts supplied by reference TRBV28 and TRBJ2-3, is DVKVTQSSRYLVKRTGEKVFLECVQDMDHENMFWYRQDPGLGLRLIYFSYDVKMKEKGDIPEGYSVSREKKERFSLILESASTNQTSMYLCASSFGTGRTDTQYFGPGTRLTVL.

Turning to this clone: Other nucleotide sequences from this sample produce the same CDR3. This chain links TRBV2 with TRBJ2-5; 12 nucleotides line up with TRBD2. The ends lost 4 bases at V and 2 bases at J; junction bases unmatched: 2. Germline lookup yields CDR1 SNHLY and CDR2 FYNNEI. The CDR3 sequence is 15 residues long. In nucleotides, the CDR3 is TGTGCCAGCAGTGGGCTAGCGGGGGGGCAAGAGACCCAGTACTTC. Translating it yields CASSGLAGGQETQYF. Together with reference TRBV2 and TRBJ2-5, the CDR3 gives the full variable domain: EPEVTQTPSHQVTQMGQEVILRCVPISNHLYFYWYRQILGQKVEFLVSFYNNEISEKSEIFDDQFSVERPDGSNFTLKIRSTKLEDSAMYFCASSGLAGGQETQYFGPGTRLLVL.

This chain uses TRBV6-5 with TRBJ1-1, with 10 nucleotides matching TRBD1. Trimming at V came to 9 bases and at J to 1 base, leaving 5 bases not matched to a gene. This CDR3 region has 14 residues. Germline CDR1 is MNHEY and CDR2 is SVGAGI. DNA for the CDR3: TGTGCCAGTCGGACAGGGGGTCAGAACACTGAAGCTTTCTTT. It yields the protein CASRTGGQNTEAFF.

The chain recombines TRBV2 with TRBJ1-2; D is uncertain. Trimming cost V 6 bases and J 3 bases, with 14 bases left between them. Per germline, CDR1 SNHLY and CDR2 FYNNEI. The CDR3 has 14 amino acids. DNA for the CDR3: TGTGCCAGCAGCCCCTCATCCTACGACTATGGCTACACCTTC. Translation: CASSPSSYDYGYTF.

V is TRBV7-2 and J is TRBJ1-2, with D unresolved. The CDR3 extends over 14 amino acids. Germline CDR1 reads SGHTA; CDR2 reads FQGNSA. V shed 1 base and J shed 4 bases, with 10 bases lying between them. The CDR3 bases are TGTGCCAGCAGCTTAGTTACAGACGGCTATGGCTACACCTTC. Translation: CASSLVTDGYGYTF.

The J gene is TRBJ1-5, the V gene TRBV7-9; D not resolved. CDR3 length equals 13 residues. V lost 4 bases, J lost 0 bases, and 4 bases lay in between. The germline V gene encodes CDR1 SEHNR and CDR2 FQNEAQ (reference sequence). The CDR3 DNA reads as TGTGCCAGCAGCTCCAGTAGCAATCAGCCCCAGCATTTT. This sequence encodes CASSSSSNQPQHF. Full variable domain (remainder filled in from reference TRBV7-9 and TRBJ1-5): DTGVSQNPRHKITKRGQNVTFRCDPISEHNRLYWYRQTLGQGPEFLTYFQNEAQLEKSRLLSDRFSAERPKGSFSTLEIQRTEQGDSAMYLCASSSSSNQPQHFGDGTRLSIL.

V usage is TRBV9 and J usage is TRBJ2-5; 12 nucleotides match TRBD1. The trim removed 2 bases at V and 5 bases at J, leaving 4 bases unmatched. The CDR3 totals 15 residues. Germline V gives CDR1 SGDLS, CDR2 YYNGEE. CDR3 nucleotides: TGTGCCAGCAGCGTCCGGGACAGGGGGCCTGAGACCCAGTACTTC. As protein: CASSVRDRGPETQYF.

V gene TRBV18 combines with J gene TRBJ1-5; possibly TRBD1 for D (6 bases). CDR3 length equals 14 residues. The V end was cut by 2 bases, the J end by 9 bases, with 14 bases between. Per the germline V gene, CDR1 is KGHSH and CDR2 is LQKENI. DNA of the CDR3: TGTGCCAGCTCACCAGATCAAACAGGGTCGCCCCAGCATTTT. It codes for CASSPDQTGSPQHF.

The chain carries TRBV30 and TRBJ2-5; 8 bases are a match to TRBD2. Germline values: CDR1 GTSNPN, CDR2 SVGIG (reference sequence). Unmatched junction bases numbered 11, after V lost 4 bases and J lost 4 bases. The CDR3 is 15 residues long. CDR3 sequence reads: CAWTAGRGAGETQYF. The DNA of the CDR3 is TGTGCCTGGACGGCTGGGCGGGGGGCTGGAGAGACCCAGTACTTC.

The sample holds one count of this clone. The rearrangement joins TRBV19 to TRBJ2-1; TRBD2 matches 8 bases. CDR3 size: 15 residues. CDR1 is LNHDA, CDR2 SQIVND, per germline (reference sequence). The J segment lost 8 bases and the V segment lost 4 bases, leaving 10 bases of the junction unmatched. The CDR3 nucleotides read TGTGCCAGTAGTAATGGCCTAGCGGGCGTGGATGAGCAGTTCTTC. Residues: CASSNGLAGVDEQFF.

This clone was detected only once. CDR3 region: CASDRGQGTYEQYF. In nucleotides, the CDR3 is TGTGCCAGCGACCGCGGACAGGGAACCTACGAGCAGTACTTC. V usage is TRBV6-1 and J usage is TRBJ2-7; 8 bases are shared with TRBD1. V lost 8 bases, J lost 2 bases, and 8 bases stayed unmatched. The CDR3 spans 14 residues. Germline V lookup: CDR1 MNHNS, CDR2 SASEGT.

The chain has TRBV30 and TRBJ1-5, with TRBD1 matching 10 bases. V trimming: 4 bases; J trimming: 5 bases; junction bases outside the gene matches: 5. CDR1 and CDR2 (germline): GTSNPN, SVGIG (reference sequence). The CDR3 has 14 amino acids. The CDR3 nucleotides read TGTGCCTGGAATCCGACAGGGGGCGATCAGCCCCAGCATTTT. It encodes CAWNPTGGDQPQHF. Full variable domain (rest looked up from reference TRBV30 and TRBJ1-5): SQTIHQWPATLVQPVGSPLSLECTVEGTSNPNLYWYRQAAGRGLQLLFYSVGIGQISSEVPQNLSASRPQDRQFILSSKKLLLSDSGFYLCAWNPTGGDQPQHFGDGTRLSIL.

This chain uses TRBV28 with TRBJ2-3; D is possibly TRBD2 (6 bases). Trimming took off 11 bases at V and 0 bases at J, with 12 bases between the two ends. The germline V gene has CDR1 MDHEN and CDR2 SYDVKM. The CDR3 has 13 amino acids. The CDR3 coding sequence is TGTGCCTCCAGGGACTCTAGCACAGATACGCAGTATTTT. This gives the protein CASRDSSTDTQYF.

This clone was seen a few times. V usage is TRBV5-4 and J usage is TRBJ2-7; 9 bases are a match to TRBD1. The V gene's germline CDR1 is SGHNT and CDR2 YYREEE (reference sequence). CDR3 length equals 16 residues. The trim removed 4 bases at V and 3 bases at J, leaving 11 bases unmatched. This CDR3 reads CASSPRAQTGGYEQYF. In DNA, the CDR3 is TGTGCCAGCAGCCCCCGAGCGCAGACAGGGGGCTACGAGCAGTACTTC.

The chain carries TRBV30 and TRBJ2-4; 9 nucleotides align to TRBD2. Germline V gene lookup returns CDR1 GTSNPN and CDR2 SVGIG (reference sequence). J gave up 1 base and V 3 bases, and 10 bases lay outside the gene matches. The CDR3 is made up of 17 amino acids. The CDR3 bases are TGTGCCTGGAGCCTCTTAGCGGGGGCCGGCGCCAAAAACATTCAGTACTTC. Translation gives CAWSLLAGAGAKNIQYF.